Presented here are 31 T cell receptor beta chains from one specimen sequenced in a study of blood T cell repertoires in COVID-19. TCRdb keeps only in-frame clones here, not all; method: immunoSEQ multiplex PCR. The sample lists 110,000 to 150,000 clones, roughly 78% seen once, with approximately 6% in the top ten. Sequenced sample: PBMCs or T cells enriched from blood (not recorded which). These receptor sequences come from a woman aged 45-65 years who had recovered from COVID-19.

This chain connects TRBV24-1 to TRBJ1-4, with TRBD1 matching 8 bases. Germline loops: CDR1 KGHDR, CDR2 SFDVKD. The V and J ends lost 2 bases and 8 bases, in that order; junction bases with no gene match: 6. CDR3 size: 15 residues. CDR3 amino acids: CATSDSGTGGEKLFF. The CDR3 DNA reads as TGTGCCACCAGTGATTCCGGGACAGGTGGCGAAAAACTGTTTTTT.

The chain combines TRBV2 with TRBJ2-1, with 12 bases identical to TRBD2. The CDR3 is 16 residues long. V was pared by 4 bases and J by 4 bases, with 5 bases of the junction left unmatched. Looked up from germline, CDR1 is SNHLY and CDR2 is FYNNEI. The CDR3 spells CASSVPLAGGYNEQFF. Here the CDR3 DNA reads TGTGCCAGCAGTGTTCCACTAGCGGGGGGATACAATGAGCAGTTCTTC.

The gene calls are TRBV5-4 and TRBJ2-5, with D possibly being TRBD2 (5 bases). This CDR3 has 14 amino acids. Germline lookup yields CDR1 SGHNT and CDR2 YYREEE (reference sequence). Trimming pared 2 bases from V and 2 bases from J, leaving 10 bases between. The CDR3 coding sequence is TGTGCCAGCAGCTTAGACGGGGAACAAGAGACCCAGTACTTC. Translating gives CASSLDGEQETQYF.

The J gene is TRBJ1-1, the V gene TRBV6-4, with TRBD1 as a possible D gene (5 bases). The germline V gene encodes CDR1 MRHNA and CDR2 SNTAGT. This CDR3 spans 15 amino acids. V was cut by 7 bases and J by 1 base, with 16 bases left in between. Here the CDR3 reads CASKGLPGGNTEAFF. Written as DNA, the CDR3 is TGTGCCAGCAAGGGTCTCCCCGGGGGGAACACTGAAGCTTTCTTT.

This clone showed up just once. V gene TRBV11-2 combines with J gene TRBJ1-6; 9 nucleotides line up with TRBD1. The CDR3 is made up of 16 amino acids. Germline trimming cut 6 bases from V and 10 bases from J; bases unmatched to any gene: 13. The germline CDR1 and CDR2 sequences are SGHAT and FQNNGV. The CDR3 coding sequence is TGTGCCAGCAGGCGAATACAGGGGGCAGGTAACTCACCCCTCCACTTT. It encodes CASRRIQGAGNSPLHF.

The chain employs TRBV7-6 and TRBJ2-2; 7 nucleotides match TRBD2. The CDR3 contains 18 residues. After removal of 0 bases from V and 1 base from J, the junction contained 8 bases not matched to a gene. Germline V gene lookup returns CDR1 SGHVS and CDR2 FNYEAQ. The CDR3 nucleotides are TGTGCCAGCAGCTTAGCGTTCTTCGGCGGGGGGAACACCGGGGAGCTGTTTTTT. Its translation is CASSLAFFGGGNTGELFF.

The chain has TRBV6-5 and TRBJ1-1; 8 nucleotides align to TRBD1. With 4 bases clipped from V and 2 bases from J, the junction kept 6 bases outside the gene matches. CDR3 length equals 15 residues. From germline, CDR1 is MNHEY and CDR2 SVGAGI. The DNA for the CDR3 is TGTGCCAGCAGTTCCACGACAGGGGATAACACTGAAGCTTTCTTT. This codes for CASSSTTGDNTEAFF.

The chain joins TRBV27 to TRBJ1-1; TRBD1 aligns across 7 bases. Unmatched junction bases numbered 7, after V lost 2 bases and J lost 4 bases. The CDR3 loop spans 15 amino acids. CDR1 and CDR2 from the germline V gene are MNHEY and SMNVEV (reference sequence). CDR3 DNA: TGTGCCAGCAGTTTAATTGCAGGGGGGTTCACTGAAGCTTTCTTT. Its protein product is CASSLIAGGFTEAFF.

The rearrangement links TRBV6-5 to TRBJ2-3; D possibly corresponds to TRBD2 (5 bases). CDR1 and CDR2 from the germline V gene are MNHEY and SVGAGI. The CDR3 contains 13 residues. V lost 6 bases and J 3 bases, leaving 10 bases between the germline ends. The CDR3 coding sequence is TGTGCCAGCAGCCCGCCGGGGACAGATACGCAGTATTTT. Its protein product is CASSPPGTDTQYF.

This sequence joins TRBV14 and TRBJ2-5; 12 nucleotides align to TRBD1. V shed 3 bases and J 5 bases; nucleotides not matched to a gene: 10. CDR1 is SGHDN and CDR2 is FVKESK in the germline V gene. This CDR3 has 17 residues. CDR3 amino acids: CASSQVAGTGGGETQYF. The CDR3 DNA reads TGTGCCAGCAGCCAGGTGGCGGGGACAGGGGGCGGTGAGACCCAGTACTTC.

The rearrangement links TRBV2 to TRBJ2-1; 10 positions agree with TRBD2. CDR1 is SNHLY, CDR2 FYNNEI, per germline. The V segment lost 3 bases and the J segment 2 bases; nucleotides outside the gene matches: 4. CDR3 size: 16 residues. DNA of the CDR3: TGTGCCAGCAGTGACTGGACTAGCGGAACCTACAATGAGCAGTTCTTC. It translates to CASSDWTSGTYNEQFF.

This chain connects TRBV3-1 (or the pseudogene TRBV3-2) to TRBJ1-6; 8 bases agree with TRBD1. V shed 1 base and J 7 bases; nucleotides not matched to a gene: 3. There are 15 residues in the CDR3. The V gene's germline CDR1 is LGHDT and CDR2 YNNKEL (reference sequence). CDR3 in DNA: TGTGCCAGCAGCCAAGGCCGGACAGGGAATTCACCCCTCCACTTT. Protein: CASSQGRTGNSPLHF.

The chain combines TRBV18 with TRBJ2-1; 8 nucleotides line up with TRBD1. CDR3 size: 15 residues. CDR1 and CDR2 from the germline V gene are KGHSH and LQKENI. V trimming: 4 bases; J trimming: 7 bases; junction bases outside the gene matches: 9. The CDR3 DNA is TGTGCCAGCTCACAAGGACAGGGAGATGGGAATGAGCAGTTCTTC. It specifies CASSQGQGDGNEQFF. The whole variable domain, filled in from reference TRBV18 and TRBJ2-1, reads NAGVMQNPRHLVRRRGQEARLRCSPMKGHSHVYWYRQLPEEGLKFMVYLQKENIIDESGMPKERFSAEFPKEGPSILRIQQVVRGDSAAYFCASSQGQGDGNEQFFGPGTRLTVL.

The V and J genes are TRBV6-1 and TRBJ1-6; the D gene is possibly TRBD1 (6 bases). In germline, CDR1 is MNHNS, CDR2 SASEGT. The CDR3 runs 15 residues. V shed 3 bases and J shed 10 bases, with 16 bases lying between them. The CDR3 DNA follows: TGTGCCAGCAGTGATCTGACAGGTGGTGGGTCACCCCTCCACTTT. Translation gives CASSDLTGGGSPLHF.

This chain uses TRBV2 with TRBJ2-1; 10 bases are shared with TRBD2. CDR1 SNHLY and CDR2 FYNNEI come from the germline V gene. The junction had 6 bases not matched to a gene; V was cut back by 4 bases and J by 0 bases. This CDR3 contains 17 residues. CDR3 coding DNA: TGTGCCAGCAGTGGGGGGGCTAGCGGGAGCTCCTACAATGAGCAGTTCTTC. This sequence encodes CASSGGASGSSYNEQFF. Full variable domain (missing parts from reference TRBV2 and TRBJ2-1): EPEVTQTPSHQVTQMGQEVILRCVPISNHLYFYWYRQILGQKVEFLVSFYNNEISEKSEIFDDQFSVERPDGSNFTLKIRSTKLEDSAMYFCASSGGASGSSYNEQFFGPGTRLTVL.

The sample holds one count of this clone. The chain links TRBV3-1 (or the pseudogene TRBV3-2) to TRBJ2-7; D not resolved. The CDR3 runs to 12 residues. The V end lost 5 bases, the J end lost 7 bases, and 12 bases lay between the germline ends. CDR1 is LGHDT, CDR2 YNNKEL, per germline (reference sequence). The CDR3 DNA sequence: TGTGCCAGCAGCTCCGACTTCGGGGAGCAGTACGTC. It codes for CASSSDFGEQYV.

The V gene is TRBV2, the J gene TRBJ2-2, with 9 bases that match TRBD1. The V gene end was trimmed by 6 bases and the J gene end by 6 bases; junction bases not matched to a gene: 8. The CDR3 length is 15 residues. CDR1 and CDR2 (germline): SNHLY, FYNNEI. In DNA form, the CDR3 reads TGTGCCAGCAGATTATTCACAGGGGGCTCCGGGGAGCTGTTTTTT. This gives the protein CASRLFTGGSGELFF. The full variable domain, with the rest looked up from reference TRBV2 and TRBJ2-2, is EPEVTQTPSHQVTQMGQEVILRCVPISNHLYFYWYRQILGQKVEFLVSFYNNEISEKSEIFDDQFSVERPDGSNFTLKIRSTKLEDSAMYFCASRLFTGGSGELFFGEGSRLTVL.

The chain joins TRBV3-1 (or the pseudogene TRBV3-2) to TRBJ1-1; D call uncertain. V was clipped by 2 bases and J by 1 base, with 5 bases between them. This CDR3 spans 13 amino acids. Germline CDR1 and CDR2: LGHDT and YNNKEL (reference sequence). The CDR3 loop reads CASSQPRNTEAFF. Written as DNA, the CDR3 is TGTGCCAGCAGCCAACCCAGGAACACTGAAGCTTTCTTT.

V and J are TRBV28 and TRBJ1-4; D possibly corresponds to TRBD1 (5 bases). Germline lookup yields CDR1 MDHEN and CDR2 SYDVKM. The ends were cut back, 6 bases at V and 8 bases at J, with 16 bases in the middle. The CDR3 runs to 14 residues. The CDR3 reads CASRSGGEGEKLFF. CDR3 sequence (DNA): TGTGCCAGCAGGTCGGGAGGGGAGGGGGAAAAACTGTTTTTT.

The chain recombines TRBV28 with TRBJ1-5, with TRBD1 matching 9 bases. Germline trimming cut 4 bases from V and 5 bases from J; bases unmatched to any gene: 6. Germline CDR1 MDHEN, CDR2 SYDVKM. The CDR3 length is 15 residues. The CDR3, as DNA: TGTGCCAGCAGTTCCTCCGGGACAGGGTATCAGCCCCAGCATTTT. Its protein is CASSSSGTGYQPQHF.

V usage is TRBV29-1 and J usage is TRBJ1-3, with TRBD1 matching over 11 bases. Losses at the gene ends were 5 bases for V and 4 bases for J; bases not matched to a gene: 4. Germline lookup yields CDR1 SQVTM and CDR2 ANQGSEA. The CDR3 extends over 14 amino acids. CDR3: CSVRTGGIGNTIYF. The CDR3 DNA sequence: TGCAGCGTTCGGACAGGGGGCATAGGAAACACCATATATTTT.

This clone was counted between two and nine times. V usage is TRBV7-9 and J usage is TRBJ2-1; D is possibly TRBD1 (6 bases). The CDR3 totals 13 residues. V shed 5 bases and J shed 8 bases, with 13 bases lying between them. The germline CDR1 and CDR2 sequences are SEHNR and FQNEAQ (reference sequence). The CDR3 sequence is CASSPRGTDEQFF. DNA of the CDR3: TGTGCCAGCAGCCCCAGGGGTACGGATGAGCAGTTCTTC.

This sequence joins TRBV15 and TRBJ1-5; 8 bases match TRBD1. This CDR3 has 16 residues. Germline CDR1 is LNHNV and CDR2 is YYDKDF (reference sequence). V lost 3 bases to trimming and J lost 3 bases; unmatched junction nucleotides: 7. The CDR3 DNA reads TGTGCCACCAGCAGCGAGACAGGGGTAGCCAATCAGCCCCAGCATTTT. It translates to CATSSETGVANQPQHF.

The J gene is TRBJ2-7, the V gene TRBV19, with 8 positions matching TRBD1. Germline V lookup: CDR1 LNHDA, CDR2 SQIVND (reference sequence). The V gene end was trimmed by 4 bases and the J gene end by 2 bases; junction bases not matched to a gene: 13. This CDR3 has 17 residues. CDR3 sequence reads: CASSRSTGAHPTYEQYF. The DNA of the CDR3 is TGTGCCAGTAGTAGATCGACAGGGGCCCACCCTACCTACGAGCAGTACTTC.

J is TRBJ2-1 and V is TRBV12-1; the table gives TRBD2 as D, unverified against the DNA. TRBV12-1 is classified as a pseudogene. The CDR3 has 20 amino acids. CDR3 in amino acids: CASSYRTSGGQRDFYNEQFF. The CDR3, as DNA: TGTGCCAGCAGCTACCGGACTAGCGGGGGGCAAAGAGATTTCTACAATGAGCAGTTCTTC.

This chain uses TRBV2 with TRBJ1-5, with 7 bases matching TRBD1. After removal of 7 bases from V and 3 bases from J, the junction contained 6 bases not matched to a gene. Germline V lookup: CDR1 SNHLY, CDR2 FYNNEI. The CDR3 is 14 residues long. Here the CDR3 DNA reads TGTGCCAGCAACCCGGGACAGAACAATCAGCCCCAGCATTTT. Amino acids: CASNPGQNNQPQHF.

The chain couples TRBV21-1 to TRBJ2-2; the table's D call, TRBD1, has no DNA check behind it. TRBV21-1 is classified as a pseudogene. CDR3 length: 17 amino acids. CDR3 amino acids: CASSKAGTGNFTGELFF. In DNA form, the CDR3 reads TGTGCCAGCAGCAAAGCTGGGACAGGGAATTTCACCGGGGAGCTGTTTTTT.

V gene TRBV7-3 combines with J gene TRBJ1-6; 7 bases match TRBD1. Looked up from germline, CDR1 is SGHTA and CDR2 is FQGTGA. The CDR3 loop spans 15 amino acids. After removal of 5 bases from V and 10 bases from J, the junction contained 11 bases not matched to a gene. CDR3 in amino acids: CASSPGQVILSPLHF. CDR3 DNA: TGTGCCAGCAGCCCAGGACAGGTTATTTTGTCACCCCTCCACTTT.

This clone was recorded at least ten times. The rearrangement uses TRBV29-1 and TRBJ2-7; TRBD1 matches at 7 bases. Trimming took 6 bases from V and 4 from J; bases not matched to a gene: 24. Germline V gene sequence: CDR1 SQVTM, CDR2 ANQGSEA. This CDR3 is 18 amino acids long. The chain's CDR3 is CSVLKLDRRYPPSYEQYF. The DNA of the CDR3 is TGCAGCGTATTAAAACTGGACAGGAGATACCCCCCTTCTTACGAGCAGTACTTC.

The rearrangement joins TRBV18 to TRBJ1-3; no firm D call. The CDR3 contains 15 residues. CDR1 is KGHSH and CDR2 is LQKENI in the germline V gene. The V end was cut by 3 bases, the J end by 0 bases, with 9 bases between. CDR3 in DNA: TGTGCCAGCTCACCTTTCAGTGACTCTGGAAACACCATATATTTT. Encoded protein: CASSPFSDSGNTIYF.

This clone is a singleton in its sample. This rearrangement joins TRBV25-1 to TRBJ1-1, with 10 bases fitting TRBD1. The germline V gene has CDR1 MGHDK and CDR2 SYGVNS. Trimming at V came to 0 bases and at J to 7 bases, leaving 8 bases not matched to a gene. This CDR3 contains 16 residues. CDR3 nucleotide sequence: TGTGCCAGCAGTGAATACCTCGGGACAGGGGAAAATGAAGCTTTCTTT. Translating gives CASSEYLGTGENEAFF.